A selection of T cell receptor beta chains follows, all from one sample in a study of blood T cell repertoires in COVID-19. TCRdb's copy holds only in-frame clones and misses some; the assay was immunoSEQ multiplex PCR. The data hold 250,000 to 300,000 clones, with 89% observed a single time. The sample taken for sequencing was PBMCs or T cells enriched from blood (not recorded which). The receptor set was obtained from a woman between 45 and 60 years old who had been exposed to COVID-19. Each CDR3 is given with its conserved first and last residue. A D gene is named only where the DNA matches it firmly. Clone sizes are given selectively: once, few, many, or a class where the clone is expanded.

V	size	D	J	CDR3	DNA
TRBV28	NA	TRBD1	TRBJ1-5	CASSIHGQGNQPQHF	TGTGCCAGCAGTATCCACGGACAGGGCAATCAGCCCCAGCATTTT
TRBV19	NA	NA	TRBJ1-5	CASSDRTDQPQHF	TGTGCCAGTAGTGACCGGACAGACCAGCCCCAGCATTTT
TRBV5-4	once	NA	TRBJ1-2	CASTEDMANYGYTF	TGTGCCAGCACCGAGGACATGGCTAACTATGGCTACACCTTC
TRBV15	NA	TRBD2	TRBJ2-1	CATSRDLRTSVNEQFF	TGTGCCACCAGCAGAGATCTGAGGACTAGCGTGAATGAGCAGTTCTTC
TRBV7-9	NA	NA	TRBJ1-4	CASSSTGSGGEKLFF	TGTGCCAGCAGCTCGACCGGGTCCGGCGGTGAAAAACTGTTTTTT
TRBV28	NA	TRBD1	TRBJ2-7	CASTRRGQGNYEQYF	TGTGCCAGCACTAGACGGGGACAGGGAAACTACGAGCAGTACTTC
TRBV29-1	NA	TRBD2	TRBJ2-1	CSVEDLSTSGPPGEQFF	TGCAGCGTTGAAGATCTTAGTACTAGCGGACCTCCGGGTGAGCAGTTCTTC
TRBV3-1/TRBV3-2	NA	NA	TRBJ2-5	CASSSGTFLKTQYF	TGTGCCAGCAGCTCCGGGACATTCTTGAAGACCCAGTACTTC
TRBV5-3	NA	NA	TRBJ2-5	CARSLRTVQETQYF	TGTGCCAGAAGCTTACGGACAGTTCAAGAGACCCAGTACTTC
TRBV4-1	NA	TRBD1	TRBJ1-6	CASSHADRDYNSPLHF	TGCGCCAGCAGCCACGCAGACAGGGACTATAATTCACCCCTCCACTTT
TRBV5-1	NA	NA	TRBJ1-2	CASSGDYGYTF	TGCGCCAGCAGCGGAGACTATGGCTACACCTTC
TRBV7-9	NA	TRBD1	TRBJ2-2	CASSLTGGANTGELFF	TGTGCCAGCAGCTTGACAGGGGGCGCGAACACCGGGGAGCTGTTTTTT
TRBV3-1/TRBV3-2	NA	NA	TRBJ2-7	CASSRGTPSGEQYF	TGTGCCAGCAGCCGCGGGACTCCTTCGGGCGAGCAGTACTTC
TRBV4-2	NA	NA	TRBJ1-6	CASSQDKLQGDSPLHF	TGTGCCAGCAGCCAAGATAAGCTACAGGGTGATTCACCCCTCCACTTT
TRBV2	NA	TRBD1	TRBJ2-2	CASCWTGGTGELFF	TGTGCCAGCTGCTGGACAGGGGGAACCGGGGAGCTGTTTTTT
TRBV2	NA	TRBD1	TRBJ1-4	CASSPGWTGQEEKLFF	TGTGCCAGCAGTCCCGGCTGGACAGGGCAGGAAGAAAAACTGTTTTTT
TRBV7-7	NA	TRBD1	TRBJ2-1	CASSYDRGLYNEQFF	TGTGCTAGCAGCTACGACAGGGGGCTATACAATGAGCAGTTCTTC
TRBV29-1	NA	TRBD1	TRBJ1-1	CSVGTGGYTEAFF	TGCAGCGTAGGGACAGGAGGGTACACTGAAGCTTTCTTT
TRBV5-1	once	NA	TRBJ1-6	CASSLGTVRNSPLHF	TGCGCCAGCAGCTTGGGGACAGTTAGAAATTCACCCCTCCACTTT
TRBV19	NA	TRBD2	TRBJ2-2	CASSARAGGTNTGELFF	TGTGCCAGTAGTGCCAGAGCGGGGGGGACGAACACCGGGGAGCTGTTTTTT
TRBV15	NA	NA	TRBJ1-1	CATSLTHRALNTEAFF	TGTGCCACCAGCTTAACGCACAGGGCCCTGAACACTGAAGCTTTCTTT
TRBV6-5	NA	TRBD1	TRBJ2-7	CATRGTGKPFEQYF	TGTGCCACCAGGGGGACAGGGAAACCTTTCGAGCAGTACTTC
TRBV27	NA	TRBD2	TRBJ2-3	CASSWGGSTDTQYF	TGTGCCAGTAGTTGGGGGGGTAGCACAGATACGCAGTATTTT
TRBV4-1	NA	NA	TRBJ1-2	CASSQGDVYGYTF	TGCGCCAGCAGCCAGGGAGACGTCTATGGCTACACCTTC
TRBV11-2	NA	NA	TRBJ2-7	CASSLYSYEQYF	TGTGCCAGCAGCTTGTACAGCTACGAGCAGTACTTC
TRBV3-1/TRBV3-2	NA	NA	TRBJ2-2	CASSGGSTGELFF	TGTGCCAGCAGCGGGGGCTCTACCGGGGAGCTGTTTTTT
TRBV5-3	NA	NA	TRBJ2-6	CARSLVSGANVLTF	TGTGCCAGAAGCTTGGTATCTGGGGCCAACGTCCTGACTTTC
TRBV7-9	once	TRBD1	TRBJ1-2	CASSLGWTGYGYTF	TGTGCCAGCAGCTTAGGGTGGACAGGGTATGGCTACACCTTC
TRBV28	NA	NA	TRBJ1-1	CASSEQGNTEAFF	TGTGCCAGCAGTGAACAGGGGAACACTGAAGCTTTCTTT
TRBV30	NA	TRBD1	TRBJ2-5	CAWSRGPTKTQYF	TGTGCCTGGAGTAGGGGGCCAACCAAGACCCAGTACTTC
TRBV5-1	NA	NA	TRBJ2-1	CASTPTLASSYNEQFF	TGCGCCAGCACCCCGACTCTCGCAAGCTCCTACAATGAGCAGTTCTTC
TRBV29-1	NA	TRBD1	TRBJ1-2	CSVELGQGGYGYTF	TGCAGCGTTGAGCTCGGACAGGGGGGATATGGCTACACCTTC
TRBV30	NA	NA	TRBJ1-2	CAWTGEAYGYTF	TGTGCCTGGACGGGGGAGGCGTATGGCTACACCTTC
TRBV27	NA	NA	TRBJ1-1	CASSLSKGVEAFF	TGTGCCAGCAGTTTATCGAAGGGAGTTGAAGCTTTCTTT
TRBV29-1	NA	NA	TRBJ1-2	CSVRGRDSPGYTF	TGCAGCGTTAGGGGCAGGGATTCTCCAGGCTACACCTTC
TRBV6-6	few	NA	TRBJ1-4	CASSRKSGATNEKLFF	TGTGCCAGCAGTCGAAAATCAGGGGCGACTAATGAAAAACTGTTTTTT
TRBV5-1	NA	TRBD1	TRBJ1-2	CASSHRTGGVLSVYTF	TGCGCCAGCAGTCATAGGACAGGGGGCGTACTGTCCGTCTACACCTTC
TRBV14	NA	TRBD1	TRBJ1-5	CASSQTPTRGSNQPQHF	TGTGCCAGCAGCCAAACCCCCACCAGGGGGAGCAATCAGCCCCAGCATTTT
TRBV5-1	NA	TRBD2	TRBJ2-5	CASSPSGGAWETQYF	TGCGCCAGCAGCCCGAGCGGGGGGGCCTGGGAGACCCAGTACTTC
TRBV28	NA	NA	TRBJ1-2	CASRIRDNPYGYTF	TGTGCCAGCAGAATCCGGGACAACCCTTATGGCTACACCTTC
TRBV5-8	NA	TRBD2	TRBJ2-7	CASSLGERGALIEQYF	TGTGCCAGCAGCTTGGGAGAGCGGGGGGCCTTAATCGAGCAGTACTTC
TRBV7-9	NA	NA	TRBJ2-5	CASSEPRAAQETQYF	TGTGCCAGCAGCGAACCGCGGGCAGCCCAAGAGACCCAGTACTTC
TRBV18	NA	NA	TRBJ2-2	CASSPATGNTGELFF	TGTGCCAGCTCACCAGCGACAGGGAACACCGGGGAGCTGTTTTTT
TRBV27	NA	NA	TRBJ2-2	CASTPTGSLNTGELFF	TGTGCCAGCACCCCCACCGGGTCGCTAAACACCGGGGAGCTGTTTTTT
TRBV28	NA	TRBD1	TRBJ1-5	CASSLLGTGSQHF	TGTGCCAGCAGTTTATTGGGGACAGGGTCCCAGCATTTT
TRBV19	NA	TRBD2	TRBJ2-1	CASSRLAGRDRFF	TGTGCCAGTAGTAGGCTAGCGGGGCGCGACCGGTTCTTC
TRBV4-1	NA	NA	TRBJ2-2	CASSQETSYTGELFF	TGCGCCAGCAGCCAAGAGACTTCGTACACCGGGGAGCTGTTTTTT
TRBV2	NA	NA	TRBJ2-5	CASSMSVQETQYF	TGTGCCAGCAGTATGTCGGTTCAAGAGACCCAGTACTTC
TRBV28	once	NA	TRBJ2-1	CASSLGGQGAWEQFF	TGTGCCAGCAGTCTGGGGGGGCAGGGGGCATGGGAGCAGTTCTTC
TRBV5-4	NA	NA	TRBJ2-7	CASSLAGWTGYKSYEQYF	TGTGCCAGCAGCTTGGCTGGTTGGACGGGGTACAAGTCCTACGAGCAGTACTTC
TRBV14	once	TRBD1	TRBJ1-1	CATHKPGQWAEAFF	TGTGCCACCCACAAACCGGGACAGTGGGCTGAAGCTTTCTTT
TRBV4-1	NA	NA	TRBJ2-7	CASSENDSSYEQYF	TGCGCCAGCAGCGAGAACGACAGCTCCTACGAGCAGTACTTC
TRBV2	few	TRBD1	TRBJ1-2	CATPDRSIWGYTF	TGTGCCACGCCGGACAGGTCGATATGGGGCTACACCTTC
TRBV4-1	NA	NA	TRBJ1-4	CASSSRQPATNEKLFF	TGCGCCAGCAGCTCAAGACAGCCCGCAACTAATGAAAAACTGTTTTTT